The clone carrying this T cell receptor beta chain was seen more than once but under ten times. What it recognizes is unknown. Germline CDR1 GTSNPN, CDR2 SVGIG (reference sequence). CDR3 length: 12 residues. V was cut by 3 bases and J by 3 bases, with 9 bases left in between. Individually, cDNA molecules had unique molecular identifiers attached to them. One entry per CDR3 protein results from TCRdb running MiXCR on the 5' RACE reads. The sample yields about 60,000 distinct CDR3 sequences, 10% to 15% seen once. These data belong to a study of early T cells in non-severe SARS-CoV-2 infection. Study-wide results and caveats: In VDJdb matching, anti-spike CD8 responses were favored while private and CD4 specificities went missing.

The receptor was derived from an adult who was a healthcare worker with PCR-confirmed SARS-CoV-2 infection or an uninfected control (not recorded which). The chain combines TRBV30 with TRBJ2-7, with unresolved D. The source material was whole blood. The chain's CDR3 is CAWRELNYEQYF. DNA for the CDR3: TGTGCCTGGAGGGAACTGAACTACGAGCAGTACTTC.